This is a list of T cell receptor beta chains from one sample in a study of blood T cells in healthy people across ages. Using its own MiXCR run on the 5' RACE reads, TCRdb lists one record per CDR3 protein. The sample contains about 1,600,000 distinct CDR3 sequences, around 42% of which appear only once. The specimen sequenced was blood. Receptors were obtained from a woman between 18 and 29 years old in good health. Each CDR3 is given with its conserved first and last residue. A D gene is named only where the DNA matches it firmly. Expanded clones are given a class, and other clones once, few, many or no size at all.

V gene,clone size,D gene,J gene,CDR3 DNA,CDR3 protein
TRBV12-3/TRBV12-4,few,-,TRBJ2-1,TGTGCCAGCAGTTTACTGGGAGAAAGGGGGTTCTTC,CASSLLGERGFF
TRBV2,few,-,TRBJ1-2,TGTGCCAGCAAGAGTACAGTCTCTAACTATGGCTACACCTTC,CASKSTVSNYGYTF
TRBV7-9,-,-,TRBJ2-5,TGTGCCAGCACCCAACCGGGACAAGCGGGCACTATCCAAGAGACCCAGTACTTC,CASTQPGQAGTIQETQYF
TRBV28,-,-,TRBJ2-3,TGTGCCAGCAGTTCCCCACGGGCGGGAAACACAGATACGCAGTATTTT,CASSSPRAGNTDTQYF
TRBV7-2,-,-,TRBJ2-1,TGTGCCAGCAGCTTAGTCTTTACGGGGTCTGTGCAGTTCTTC,CASSLVFTGSVQFF
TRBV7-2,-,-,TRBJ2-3,TGTGTCAGCAGCACGCGCTGCACAGATACGCAGTATTTT,CVSSTRCTDTQYF
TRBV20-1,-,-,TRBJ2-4,TGCAGTGCTAATAGGGACAACATTCAGTACTTC,CSANRDNIQYF
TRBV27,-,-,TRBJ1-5,TGTGCCAGCTCCGGGCTGGCAGGAAGCAATCAGCCCCAGCATTTT,CASSGLAGSNQPQHF
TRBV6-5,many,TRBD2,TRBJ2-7,TGTGCCAGCAGACCGGGACTAGTTGCTTACGAGCAGTACTTC,CASRPGLVAYEQYF
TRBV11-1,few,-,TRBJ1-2,TGTGCCAGCAGCTTCGACAGCAGGTTTGGAGGCTACACCTTC,CASSFDSRFGGYTF
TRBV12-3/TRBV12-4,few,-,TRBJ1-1,TGTGCCAGCAGTTTAGATGGCCGCGAAGACGAGGTTGAAGCTTTCTTT,CASSLDGREDEVEAFF
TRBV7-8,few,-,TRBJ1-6,TGTGCCAGCAGCTCGGCGCTCCTAAATTCACCCCTCCACTTT,CASSSALLNSPLHF
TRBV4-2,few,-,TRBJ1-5,TGTGCCAGCAGCCACCTTGGGGAGAGCAATCAGCCCCAGCATTTT,CASSHLGESNQPQHF
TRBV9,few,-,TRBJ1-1,TGTGCCAGCAGCCCAGGGGATTGGACTGAAGCTTTCTTT,CASSPGDWTEAFF
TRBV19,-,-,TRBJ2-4,TGTGCCAGTAGTCTGGCGGTGGTAGCCAAAAACATTCAGTACTTC,CASSLAVVAKNIQYF
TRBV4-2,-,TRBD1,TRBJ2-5,TGTGCCAGCAGAATGGGGACAGGGGGAGACCAAGAGACCCAGTACTTC,CASRMGTGGDQETQYF
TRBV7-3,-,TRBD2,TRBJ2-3,TGTGCCAGCAGCTTCGGGGGGGGAAACACAGATACGCAGTATTTT,CASSFGGGNTDTQYF
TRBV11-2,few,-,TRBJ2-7,TGTGCCAGCAGCCTCGGCGAAATCAATGAGCAGTACTTC,CASSLGEINEQYF
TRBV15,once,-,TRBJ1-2,TGTGCCACCAGCAGAGGACCAGGGGTGGACTATGGCTACACCTTC,CATSRGPGVDYGYTF
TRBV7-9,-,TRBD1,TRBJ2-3,TGTGCCAGCAGCTTAGAAGTGACAGGGGTCTCCGACCGCACAGATACGCAGTATTTT,CASSLEVTGVSDRTDTQYF
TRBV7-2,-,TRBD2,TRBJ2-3,TGTGCCAGCAGCGAAAAAGGACTAGCGGTAGACACAGATACGCAGTATTTT,CASSEKGLAVDTDTQYF
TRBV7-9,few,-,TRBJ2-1,TGTGCCAGCAGCCCCCGGGGTAGCGCTGGGAATGAGCAGTTCTTC,CASSPRGSAGNEQFF
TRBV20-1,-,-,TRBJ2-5,TGCAGTGCTAGAGATCGAGGGACTCCTTTTGAGACCCAGTACTTC,CSARDRGTPFETQYF
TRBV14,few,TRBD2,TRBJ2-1,TGTGCCAGCAGCCAAGCAGGCGGGAGTGAGCAGTTCTTC,CASSQAGGSEQFF
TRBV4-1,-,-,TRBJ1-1,TGCGCCAGCAGCCACGCAGACAGTCCCGGTTATAACACTGAAGCTTTCTTT,CASSHADSPGYNTEAFF
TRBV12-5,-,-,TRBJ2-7,TGTGCTAGTGGTTCGGGAAACACTAATGAGCAGTACTTC,CASGSGNTNEQYF
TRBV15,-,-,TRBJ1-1,TGTGCCACCAGCAGAGAAATGAGGATACTTGGCACTGAAGCTTTCTTT,CATSREMRILGTEAFF
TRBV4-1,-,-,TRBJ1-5,TGCGCCAGCAGCCAAGAACGGCAGAGCAATCAGCCCCAGCATTTT,CASSQERQSNQPQHF
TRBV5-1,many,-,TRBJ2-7,TGCGCCAGCAGCTTGGAATACGAGCAGTACTTC,CASSLEYEQYF
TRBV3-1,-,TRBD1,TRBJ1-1,TGTGCCAGCAGCCAAGATGGGGACAGGGAAGGAACCAGTGAAGCTTTCTTT,CASSQDGDREGTSEAFF
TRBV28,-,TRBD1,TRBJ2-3,TGTGCCAGCAGTCCGACAGGGGGCATAGATACGCAGTATTTT,CASSPTGGIDTQYF
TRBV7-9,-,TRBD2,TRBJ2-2,TGTGCCAGCAGCCCCCGGGGGGGGGCCTTCAACACCGGGGAGCTGTTTTTT,CASSPRGGAFNTGELFF
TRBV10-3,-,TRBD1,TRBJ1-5,TGTGCCATCAGGGGGTTCGTGGCGGGACAGGGATCGGATCAGCCCCAGCATTTT,CAIRGFVAGQGSDQPQHF
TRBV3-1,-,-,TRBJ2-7,TGTGCCAGCAGCCGTAGGGGTTGGAGCGACTACGAGCAGTACTTC,CASSRRGWSDYEQYF
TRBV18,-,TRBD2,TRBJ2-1,TGTGCCAGCTCACCACCGTCTAGCGGGGGGTACAATGAGCAGTTCTTC,CASSPPSSGGYNEQFF
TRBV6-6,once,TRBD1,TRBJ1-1,TGTGCCAGCGTAACAGGGGGCACTGAAGCTTTCTTT,CASVTGGTEAFF
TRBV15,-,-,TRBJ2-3,TGTGCCACCAGTAGAGTTGGCAGTCCAGGATGTACGCAGTATTTT,CATSRVGSPGCTQYF
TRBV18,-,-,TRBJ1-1,TGTGCCAGCTCACCAGAACCGGGCCTCACTGAAGCTTTCTTT,CASSPEPGLTEAFF
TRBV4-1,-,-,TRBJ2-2,TGCGCCAGCAGCCAAGATTGGCTAGCGATAGAGACCGGGGAGCTGTTTTTT,CASSQDWLAIETGELFF
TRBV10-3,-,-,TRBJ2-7,TGTGCCATCAGTGGCGTGAATCAGGGAGCCCACGAGCAGTACTTC,CAISGVNQGAHEQYF
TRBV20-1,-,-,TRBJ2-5,TGCAGTGCTAGCCCCGTAAGCCAAGGGGAGACCCAGTACTTC,CSASPVSQGETQYF
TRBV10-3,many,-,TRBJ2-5,TGTGCCATCAGTTCAGGGTCCCAAGAGACCCAGTACTTC,CAISSGSQETQYF
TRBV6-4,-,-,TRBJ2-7,TGTGCCAGCATGCGGACACAATTCTACGAGCAGTACTTC,CASMRTQFYEQYF
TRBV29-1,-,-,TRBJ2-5,TGCAGCGTTTCCCGGGCTGGTAAGGGGGAGACCCAGTACTTC,CSVSRAGKGETQYF
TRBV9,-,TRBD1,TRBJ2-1,TGTGCCAGCAGCGTAGCTACTGGGACAGGGGGTCCCGCAGTGCAGTTCTTC,CASSVATGTGGPAVQFF